This TCR beta chain came from a study of T cells in localized non-small cell lung cancer. CDR3 length: 15 amino acids. Trimming left V 3 bases short and J 5 bases short, with 13 bases between. The germline V gene has CDR1 SGHNT and CDR2 YENEEA. Points on this clone: What it binds is unknown.

Overall study findings and caveats: Out of the top 100 tumor clones, a median roughly 50 were seen in adjacent lung. The study linked higher blood T cell density to longer overall survival. Uninvolved adjacent lung had the highest recorded T cell clonality, with tumor below it. Because researchers sequenced only one region of the tumor, heterogeneity is still possible.

Assay: immunoSEQ multiplex PCR; the TCRdb copy retains only in-frame clones and omits some. The sample has about 2,700 clones, about 20% seen once. The rearrangement links TRBV11-3 to TRBJ1-4, with D uncertain. The sequenced sample was lung tumor tissue, obtained before any cancer treatment. This TCR came from a woman aged 40 to 75 with stage I lung adenocarcinoma. CDR3 sequence (DNA): TGTGCCAGCAGCTTGTGGGTAGGCCGCAATGAAAAACTGTTTTTT. This encodes CASSLWVGRNEKLFF.